The 2 T cell receptor beta chains listed next were all sequenced from one sample in a study of T cells in Graves' hyperthyroidism and ophthalmopathy. RNA transcripts were the template for amplifying TCR beta CDR3 regions. HTBI primers were used for first-round RT-PCR of the TCR CDR3. MiXCR was run by TCRdb on the multiplex PCR reads, yielding one entry per CDR3 protein. This sample carries roughly 710,000 distinct CDR3 sequences, roughly a third of them seen once, and the ten largest clones take around 29%. The sequencing input was blood. These receptors were taken from a woman aged 40 to 50 with Graves' hyperthyroidism.

The V and J genes are TRBV19 and TRBJ1-1, with D hard to call. Germline values: CDR1 LNHDA, CDR2 SQIVND (reference sequence). The CDR3 covers 11 residues. The V gene lost 3 bases and the J gene lost 11 bases, with 10 bases spanning the gap. In nucleotides, the CDR3 is TGTGCCAGTAGTATTGCGCTAAAGGCTTTCTTT. Translation: CASSIALKAFF.

As concerns this clonotype: Given a much more abundant clone one base away, this may be a read error. The chain couples TRBV7-2 to TRBJ2-7; D gene ambiguous. The CDR3 covers 12 residues. The V gene's germline CDR1 is SGHTA and CDR2 FQGNSA. CDR3 in amino acids: CANSSSAYEQYF. CDR3 DNA: TGTGCCAACAGCTCCAGTGCCTACGAGCAGTACTTC.